This TCR beta chain was found in a study of blood T cell repertoires in COVID-19. Cohort 3 donors counted as recovered after two negative PCRs, clearance, or resolved symptoms. Method: immunoSEQ multiplex PCR; TCRdb's copy keeps in-frame clones and lacks some. Found here are 450,000 to 500,000 clones, about 90% of them singletons; the top ten hold under 0.75%. Trimming removed 2 bases from V and 1 base from J, with 11 bases in between. CDR1 and CDR2 (germline): SGHTA, FQGTGA. CDR3 length: 15 amino acids. The sequenced sample was PBMCs or T cells enriched from blood (not recorded which). V usage is TRBV7-3 and J usage is TRBJ1-1; D is perhaps TRBD1 (5 bases). This TCR was sampled from a young woman who had recovered from COVID-19. The CDR3 nucleotides read TGTGCCAGCAGCTTACTCCGACAGAAGAACACTGAAGCTTTCTTT. It yields the protein CASSLLRQKNTEAFF.